The table lists the clone carrying this TCR beta chain with many counts. Molecular barcoded adaptors covering alpha/delta and beta/gamma chains were used on approximately 400 ng RNA. Each CDR3 protein is one row after TCRdb ran MiXCR on the reads. The sample records tens of thousands of distinct CDR3 sequences, 20% to 25% being singletons. Every patient had bone marrow sampled while the disease was active. The data originate from a study of read filtering for tumor transcriptome and immune sequencing. Study-level background: The cohort had about 16 men and under 15 women aged about 45 to 80, mean about 72 years. IR-seq gave about 4 to 10.27 million TCR reads per sample; RNA-seq gave 85 to 1273. 8 patients were R-ISS I, roughly 15 were R-ISS II, 7 were R-ISS III.

V lost 5 bases, J lost 6 bases, and 11 bases lay in between. The CDR3 totals 13 residues. Germline CDR1 and CDR2: SNHLY and FYNNEI. The specimen sequenced was a population of CD138-negative cells sorted from bone marrow. The chain employs TRBV2 and TRBJ2-1; possible D gene TRBD1, 7 bases. The origin of this receptor is a donor aged 40 or older with multiple myeloma. The CDR3 here is CASSQQGGNEQFF. The DNA for the CDR3 is TGTGCCAGCAGTCAGCAGGGGGGCAATGAGCAGTTCTTC.